This TCR beta chain was recorded in a study of Tregs in tolerant kidney transplant recipients. Study context: Mixed chimerism was transient after nonmyeloablative marrow transplants from related graft donors.

The length of the CDR3 is 13 residues. The germline CDR1 and CDR2 sequences are MNHEY and SMNVEV (reference sequence). V was shortened by 0 bases and J by 6 bases, with 8 bases between the two germline ends. Of note for this clone: Its antigen is unidentified.

TCRdb keeps only in-frame clones here, not all; method: immunoSEQ multiplex PCR. The data contain 75,000 to 85,000 clones, 91% of them singletons. Overall study results and limits: Biological reproducibility was not directly addressed, but technical replication error appeared minimal. Tregs expanded with activated donor B cells seemed most donor-specific. Validation in larger populations is needed because few patients were studied.

The chain couples TRBV27 to TRBJ1-2; D ambiguous. This specimen was Tregs from blood, taken before the transplant. This receptor was identified in a human donor who received a combined kidney and bone marrow transplant. The CDR3 sequence: CASSLSRNNGYTF. The CDR3 nucleotides are TGTGCCAGCAGTTTATCCCGCAATAATGGCTACACCTTC.